A single sample is the source of the 6 T cell receptor beta chains below, sequenced in a study of shared clonotypes between healthy human individuals. Generated by immunoSEQ multiplex PCR, the TCRdb table keeps only in-frame clones and is missing some. Of a few million clones listed, more than 80% are singletons. The sequenced sample consisted of naive CD4+ T cells from PBMCs. Subset here: CD45RA+ positively selected. Receptors originate from a man younger than 35 in good health. Some clones in this sample may be carry-over from other donors' samples.

CDR3 DNA sequence: TGTGCCAGCAGCTTAAGGGGAAACCTGAACACCGGGGAGCTGTTTTTT. Encoded protein: CASSLRGNLNTGELFF. The rearrangement links TRBV11-2 to TRBJ2-2; D may be TRBD1 (5 bases). V lost 2 bases and J lost 1, with 11 bases in between. Germline V gene lookup returns CDR1 SGHAT and CDR2 FQNNGV. The CDR3 has 16 amino acids.

This chain links TRBV11-2 with TRBJ2-5, with unresolved D. Germline assignment: CDR1 SGHAT and CDR2 FQNNGV. The CDR3 extends over 15 amino acids. V lost 2 bases and J 2 bases, leaving 12 bases between the germline ends. The CDR3 spells CASSLYRALQETQYF. The CDR3 region has the DNA TGTGCCAGCAGCTTATATCGGGCATTACAAGAGACCCAGTACTTC.

This clone turned up a few times. The chain carries TRBV30 and TRBJ1-1; 9 nucleotides line up with TRBD1. This CDR3 region has 13 residues. The ends lost 6 bases at V and 5 bases at J; junction bases unmatched: 7. Germline CDR1 and CDR2: GTSNPN and SVGIG (reference sequence). CDR3: CACITGGRTEAFF. CDR3 sequence (DNA): TGTGCCTGTATAACAGGGGGCCGGACTGAAGCTTTCTTT.

The chain couples TRBV5-8 to TRBJ2-3, with a possible D match to TRBD2 (6 bases). Germline V gene data show CDR1 as SGHTS and CDR2 as YDEGEE. This CDR3 is built from 13 residues. V gave up 4 bases and J gave up 4 bases, with 10 bases separating them. CDR3 nucleotide sequence: TGTGCCAGCAGCCTTAGCGGTTCAGATACGCAGTATTTT. Translated, it gives CASSLSGSDTQYF. Together with reference TRBV5-8 and TRBJ2-3, the CDR3 gives the full variable domain: EAGVTQSPTHLIKTRGQQATLRCSPISGHTSVYWYQQALGLGLQFLLWYDEGEERNRGNFPPRFSGRQFPNYSSELNVNALELEDSALYLCASSLSGSDTQYFGPGTRLTVL.

The V gene is TRBV5-1, the J gene TRBJ2-7; D call uncertain. CDR1 and CDR2 (germline): SGHRS, YFSETQ. Trimming cost V 1 base and J 1 base, with 6 bases left between them. The CDR3 totals 13 residues. CDR3 amino acids: CASSLSHSYEQYF. The DNA of the CDR3 is TGCGCCAGCAGCTTGTCCCATTCCTACGAGCAGTACTTC.

CDR3 DNA sequence: TGTGCCAGCTCACCGGGCCCGGGACTAGCAAACTACGAGCAGTACTTC. It codes for CASSPGPGLANYEQYF. The chain couples TRBV18 to TRBJ2-7; 9 bases line up with TRBD2. Germline V lookup: CDR1 KGHSH, CDR2 LQKENI. The V segment lost 3 bases and the J segment 3 bases; nucleotides outside the gene matches: 9. The CDR3 sequence is 16 residues long.